Sequencing of this T cell receptor beta chain was carried out in a study of T-cell memory formation after mild COVID-19. Whole-study context: Largely, TCR clusters stayed within a single donor. General study points: CD4+ bias marked clones expanding day 15 to 37, unlike balanced contracting clones.

V gave up 2 bases and J gave up 3 bases, with 10 bases separating them. The CDR3 loop spans 14 amino acids. Germline CDR1 is SGHVS and CDR2 is FQNEAQ. A few counts support this clonotype. Antigen unknown. TCRdb recomputed calls from the 5' RACE reads with MiXCR, one row per CDR3 protein. The sample has hundreds of thousands of distinct CDR3 sequences; about 22% are singletons. The source of this sequence is an adult woman who had mild COVID-19 (a few samples of this study predate the infection). Cell type and time point are not known. The V call is TRBV7-8, the J call TRBJ1-1, with D unclear. Sequenced input: PBMCs or a T cell subset sorted from them (not recorded which). CDR3 sequence (DNA): TGTGCCAGCAGCTTATTTCGACGGGACACTGAAGCTTTCTTT. The encoded protein is CASSLFRRDTEAFF.